A single T cell receptor (beta chain) is shown here with its context. Germline values: CDR1 MDHEN, CDR2 SYDVKM. The CDR3 extends over 14 amino acids. The entry originates in a study of blood T cells in healthy people across ages. The second PCR ran about 6 to 12 cycles with a sample-barcoded 5' primer and J-beta primers. A single record per CDR3 protein comes from TCRdb applying MiXCR to the 5' RACE reads. The profile shows approximately 1.5 million distinct CDR3 sequences, under 55% of them singletons. The sequenced sample consisted of blood. This sequence joins TRBV28 and TRBJ2-5; no clear D. The last part of the DNA fits TRBJ2-7 better; the J call may be wrong. This sequence was found in a woman aged 18-29 years in good health. CDR3 sequence reads: CASRPLWRIYEQYF. The CDR3 coding sequence is TGTGCCAGCAGGCCCTTATGGCGGATCTACGAGCAGTACTTC.